This T cell receptor (beta chain) is from a study of a mutant IDH1 vaccine in newly diagnosed glioma. Sample time point: week 47, end of study. All doses held 300 ug of mutant IDH1 20-mer peptide, with topical imiquimod. Note on this clone: Its antigen is not known.

Profiling relied on immunoSEQ multiplex PCR, and the TCRdb table lists in-frame clones only, not all of them. The sample shows nearly 50,000 clones, around 85% of them seen only once. The CDR3 loop spans 14 amino acids. Germline V gene data show CDR1 as LGHNA and CDR2 as YNFKEQ. V lost 0 bases and J 1 base, leaving 7 bases between the germline ends. The clonotype was recovered from a woman in her twenties or thirties with glioma. Some clones in this sample may be carry-over from other donors' samples. The source was PBMCs, collected from a glioma patient whose treatment included an IDH1 peptide vaccine. The rearrangement uses TRBV4-2 and TRBJ2-7; no reliable D call. The CDR3, as DNA: TGTGCCAGCAGCCAAGATCTGGGTTCCTACGAGCAGTACTTC. It is translated as CASSQDLGSYEQYF.